What follows is one TCR beta chain and its context. Only a few counts were recorded for this clonotype. The clone's antigen remains unknown. The input lacks base qualities; no much larger clone sits a single base away. Library preparation used 5' RACE. Instrument used: NextSeq 500. To correct for sequencing error and PCR bias, the TCR library protocol tagged individual cDNA molecules with unique molecular identifiers. Both TCR alpha and beta chains were sequenced, and tight co-correlation was observed between alpha and beta sequence abundances in each sample. Regarding the original processing steps: Decombinator V4 was used to annotate the V gene, J gene and CDR3 of the TCR sequences. Expanded TCRs were defined as changing significantly between any two time points under a Poisson model with p below 0.0001. TCR abundances were normalised to the total number of TCRs sequenced per sample and expressed as counts per million. MAIT TCRs were defined by TRAV1-2 paired with TRAJ12, TRAJ20 or TRAJ33, and iNKT TCRs by TRAV10 paired with TRAJ18. VDJdb, accessed 1 November 2021, was searched for CMV, EBV and SARS-CoV-2 annotated TCRs, excluding TCRs annotated for multiple antigens. Through fastp at Q25 and MiXCR, TCRdb rebuilt clones from the public reads, retaining in-frame beta chains. Merged by CDR3 protein, the rows form single entries marked with the most common genes and DNA. TCRdb, rather than the study authors, made the V and J calls. Counted in this sample were over 50,000 distinct CDR3 sequences; approximately 10% of them appeared once. 1.2% of the sample belongs to the ten largest clones.

The study was a case-control design nested within a healthcare worker cohort in London, UK, with weekly nasopharyngeal swab PCR tests and blood sampling. Healthcare workers were enrolled in the week of the UK lockdown, from 23 to 31 March 2020, and were followed every week for up to roughly 16 weeks. V gives up 4 bases and J gives up 1 base, and the segment between their germline ends measures 12 bases. Including cysteine and phenylalanine, the CDR3 has 15 amino acids. Only CDR3 DNA remains: 45 bases, in frame from the first base. This sample was included in a study of early T cells in non-severe SARS-CoV-2 infection (dated by TCRdb to the early 2020s). At the level of the whole study: TCR sequencing used bulk RNA from unsorted whole blood, so alpha and beta chains could not be paired.

The paper as a whole reports these results and caveats: Matching against VDJdb was skewed toward anti-spike CD8 responses, likely underestimated virus-specific expansions, and missed private and CD4 specificities.

The TCR sequence derives from an adult who was a healthcare worker with PCR-confirmed SARS-CoV-2 infection or an uninfected control (not recorded which). The sequencing sample was made of whole blood. The sequence joins TRBV12-3 or TRBV12-4 to TRBJ2-3, and TRBD1 may be the D gene, going by 6 matching bases. CDR3 protein: CASSSEQGGTDTQYF. At the DNA level, the sequence is TGTGCCAGCAGTTCGGAACAGGGTGGCACAGATACGCAGTATTTT.